This is a list of T cell receptor beta chains from one sample in a study of blood T cell repertoires in COVID-19. TCRdb keeps only in-frame clones here, not all; method: immunoSEQ multiplex PCR. The sample carries some 310,000 clones, roughly 90% recorded once. What was sequenced was peripheral blood. The receptors stem from a woman under 40 with COVID-19, enrolled during active disease. Each CDR3 is given with its conserved first and last residue. The D gene is left open where the match is weak. Clone size is shown for a subset of rows, as once, few, many or a class of expanded clone.

D gene	V gene	J gene	clone size	CDR3 protein	CDR3 DNA
TRBD2	TRBV5-1	TRBJ2-7	few	CASSTGTSGTYEQYF	TGCGCCAGCAGCACCGGGACTAGCGGCACCTACGAGCAGTACTTC
-	TRBV29-1	TRBJ2-3	-	CSVDLGPSTDTQYF	TGCAGCGTTGATCTGGGCCCTAGCACAGATACGCAGTATTTT
TRBD1	TRBV29-1	TRBJ2-3	-	CSAQGTGGIGDTQYF	TGCAGCGCTCAGGGGACAGGGGGCATTGGAGATACGCAGTATTTT
TRBD2	TRBV28	TRBJ2-7	-	CASSLASGGISEQYF	TGTGCCAGCAGTCTGGCTAGCGGGGGTATCAGCGAGCAGTACTTC
-	TRBV28	TRBJ1-2	-	CASSGRVEYGYTF	TGTGCCAGCAGTGGCAGGGTAGAGTATGGCTACACCTTC
-	TRBV5-4	TRBJ2-1	-	CASSLARGLANEQFF	TGTGCCAGCAGCTTGGCCAGGGGTTTAGCGAATGAGCAGTTCTTC
TRBD1	TRBV7-9	TRBJ2-2	-	CASSDGQGQTGELFF	TGTGCCAGCAGCGACGGACAGGGGCAAACCGGGGAGCTGTTTTTT
-	TRBV15	TRBJ1-2	-	CATSRDRGANYGYTF	TGTGCCACCAGCAGAGACAGGGGCGCTAACTATGGCTACACCTTC
TRBD2	TRBV10-3	TRBJ2-5	-	CAIRVAGAGETQYF	TGTGCCATCAGGGTAGCGGGAGCAGGGGAGACCCAGTACTTC
TRBD1	TRBV30	TRBJ1-2	-	CAWSTQGAYGYTF	TGTGCCTGGAGTACACAGGGGGCTTACGGCTACACCTTC
TRBD1	TRBV7-9	TRBJ2-1	-	CASSHRGTGLSYNEQFF	TGTGCCAGCAGCCATCGAGGGACAGGTCTGTCCTACAATGAGCAGTTCTTC
TRBD2	TRBV7-9	TRBJ2-3	-	CASTGTSGIADTQYF	TGTGCCAGCACTGGGACTAGCGGGATAGCAGATACGCAGTATTTT
-	TRBV2	TRBJ2-2	-	CASSEQGWHTGELFF	TGTGCCAGCAGTGAACAGGGATGGCACACCGGGGAGCTGTTTTTT
-	TRBV6-1	TRBJ1-1	-	CASSEAGRRYTEAFF	TGTGCCAGCAGTGAAGCGGGGAGGAGGTACACTGAAGCTTTCTTT
-	TRBV15	TRBJ2-4	-	CATSIDRVDTKNIQYF	TGTGCCACCAGCATAGACCGTGTAGATACCAAAAACATTCAGTACTTC
TRBD1	TRBV7-7	TRBJ2-7	-	CASMAGDRVVVRQYF	TGTGCCAGCATGGCAGGGGACAGGGTCGTGGTGCGGCAGTACTTC
TRBD1	TRBV4-1	TRBJ2-3	once	CASSPGGQSDTDTQYF	TGCGCCAGCAGCCCTGGGGGACAGTCAGACACAGATACGCAGTATTTT
TRBD1	TRBV11-3	TRBJ2-4	-	CASSPGTGGSIQYF	TGTGCCAGCAGCCCTGGGACAGGGGGAAGCATTCAGTACTTC
-	TRBV29-1	TRBJ1-2	-	CSVPNRAYGYTF	TGCAGCGTGCCCAACAGGGCCTATGGCTACACCTTC
TRBD2	TRBV13	TRBJ2-1	-	CASSSREGLGFEQFF	TGTGCCAGCAGCTCACGGGAGGGCCTAGGATTTGAGCAGTTCTTC
TRBD2	TRBV5-1	TRBJ2-7	once	CASKGTSGSYEQYF	TGCGCCAGCAAGGGGACTAGCGGGAGTTACGAGCAGTACTTC
TRBD2	TRBV5-1	TRBJ2-1	-	CASTFSPGTTVYNEQFF	TGCGCCAGCACCTTTAGCCCCGGGACTACTGTCTACAATGAGCAGTTCTTC
TRBD2	TRBV10-3	TRBJ2-1	once	CAISDPGSGSRDEQFF	TGTGCCATCAGTGACCCTGGGAGCGGGAGTCGGGATGAGCAGTTCTTC
-	TRBV7-2	TRBJ1-4	-	CASSLGGGVEKLFF	TGTGCCAGCAGCCTGGGCGGGGGCGTCGAAAAACTGTTTTTT
-	TRBV10-3	TRBJ2-1	-	CAIRDTVGSISHEQFF	TGTGCCATCAGGGACACTGTCGGGAGTATTTCCCATGAGCAGTTCTTC
-	TRBV9	TRBJ1-2	-	CASSAAGTLNYGYTF	TGTGCCAGCAGCGCGGCCGGGACACTTAACTATGGCTACACCTTC
-	TRBV3-1/TRBV3-2	TRBJ1-1	few	CASSPLGGVGTEAFF	TGTGCCAGCAGCCCTCTAGGGGGAGTAGGCACTGAAGCTTTCTTT
-	TRBV28	TRBJ2-2	-	CASSYVGGTGELFF	TGTGCCAGCAGTTACGTAGGGGGCACCGGGGAGCTGTTTTTT
TRBD1	TRBV10-3	TRBJ2-7	-	CAISDPSRDRGGEQYF	TGTGCCATCAGTGACCCCTCCCGGGACAGAGGAGGCGAGCAGTACTTC
-	TRBV5-1	TRBJ2-7	-	CASSLDQEQYF	TGCGCCAGCAGCTTGGACCAGGAGCAGTACTTC
TRBD1	TRBV5-1	TRBJ1-2	-	CASSLSGQNYGYTF	TGCGCCAGCAGCTTATCGGGACAGAACTATGGCTACACCTTC
-	TRBV10-3	TRBJ1-1	-	CAISEEPHTEAFF	TGTGCCATCAGTGAGGAGCCACACACTGAAGCTTTCTTT
-	TRBV28	TRBJ2-1	-	CASSFFDRGEQFF	TGTGCCAGCAGTTTTTTTGATAGGGGCGAGCAGTTCTTC
TRBD1	TRBV5-1	TRBJ2-5	-	CASSRYQGAEETQYF	TGCGCCAGCAGCAGATACCAGGGGGCAGAGGAGACCCAGTACTTC
-	TRBV5-4	TRBJ2-7	-	CASSHVSGVAVEEQYF	TGTGCCAGCAGCCACGTATCGGGAGTCGCAGTGGAGGAGCAGTACTTC
-	TRBV3-1/TRBV3-2	TRBJ1-3	-	CASSQIAQGSGNTIYF	TGTGCCAGCAGCCAAATCGCCCAGGGCTCTGGAAACACCATATATTTT
TRBD1	TRBV10-3	TRBJ2-7	-	CAISESPLRQGNSYEQYF	TGTGCCATCAGTGAGTCCCCCCTTCGACAGGGAAATTCCTACGAGCAGTACTTC